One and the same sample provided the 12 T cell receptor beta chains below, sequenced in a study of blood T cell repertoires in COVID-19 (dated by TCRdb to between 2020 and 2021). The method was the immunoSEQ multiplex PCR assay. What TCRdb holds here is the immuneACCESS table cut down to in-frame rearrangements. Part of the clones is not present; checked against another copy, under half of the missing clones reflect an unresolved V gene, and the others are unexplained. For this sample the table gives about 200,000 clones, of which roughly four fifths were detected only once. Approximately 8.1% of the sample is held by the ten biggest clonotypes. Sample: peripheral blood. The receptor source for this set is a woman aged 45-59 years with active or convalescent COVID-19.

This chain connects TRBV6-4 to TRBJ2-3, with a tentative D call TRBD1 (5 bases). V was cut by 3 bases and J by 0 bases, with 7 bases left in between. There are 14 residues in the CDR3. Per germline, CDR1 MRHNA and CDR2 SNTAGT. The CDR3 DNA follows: TGTGCCAGCAGTGAAGGGGTTAGCACAGATACGCAGTATTTT. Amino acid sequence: CASSEGVSTDTQYF.

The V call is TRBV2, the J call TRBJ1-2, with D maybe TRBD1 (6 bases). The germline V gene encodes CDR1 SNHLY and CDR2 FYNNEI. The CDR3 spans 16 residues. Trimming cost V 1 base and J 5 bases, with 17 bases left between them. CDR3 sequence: CASSEGSLDSGYGYTF. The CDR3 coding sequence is TGTGCCAGCAGTGAAGGGTCTCTGGACAGTGGTTATGGCTACACCTTC.

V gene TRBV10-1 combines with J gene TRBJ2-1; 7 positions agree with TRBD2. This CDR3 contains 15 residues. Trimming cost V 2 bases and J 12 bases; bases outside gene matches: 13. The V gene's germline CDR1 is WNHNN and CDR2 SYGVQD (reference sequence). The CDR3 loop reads CASSEAGEGSRGQFF. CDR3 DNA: TGCGCCAGCAGTGAGGCGGGAGAGGGGTCCAGAGGGCAGTTCTTC.

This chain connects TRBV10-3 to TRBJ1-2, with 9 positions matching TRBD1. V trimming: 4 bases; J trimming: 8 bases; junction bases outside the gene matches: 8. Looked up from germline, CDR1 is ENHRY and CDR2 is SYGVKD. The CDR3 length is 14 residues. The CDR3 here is CAISVQQGAQGYTF. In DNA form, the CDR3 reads TGTGCCATCAGTGTCCAACAGGGGGCGCAAGGCTACACCTTC.

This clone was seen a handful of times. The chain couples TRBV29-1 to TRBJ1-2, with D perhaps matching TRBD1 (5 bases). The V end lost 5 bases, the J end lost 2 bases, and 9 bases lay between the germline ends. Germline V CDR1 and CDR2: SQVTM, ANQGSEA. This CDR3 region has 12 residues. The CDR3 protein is CSVLTENYGYTF. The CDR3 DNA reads TGCAGCGTTTTGACAGAGAACTATGGCTACACCTTC.

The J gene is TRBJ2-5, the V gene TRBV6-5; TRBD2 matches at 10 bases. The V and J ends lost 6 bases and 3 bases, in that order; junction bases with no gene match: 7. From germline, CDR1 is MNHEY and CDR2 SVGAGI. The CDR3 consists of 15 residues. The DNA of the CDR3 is TGTGCCAGCAGCCAAAGCGGGAGGGCCGAAGAGACCCAGTACTTC. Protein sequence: CASSQSGRAEETQYF.

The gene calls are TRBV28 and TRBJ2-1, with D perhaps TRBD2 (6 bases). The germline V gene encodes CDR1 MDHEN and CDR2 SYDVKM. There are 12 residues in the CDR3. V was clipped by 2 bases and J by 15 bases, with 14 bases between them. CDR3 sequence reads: CASSLRLGQWFF. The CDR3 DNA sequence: TGTGCCAGCAGTTTACGACTAGGCCAGTGGTTCTTC.

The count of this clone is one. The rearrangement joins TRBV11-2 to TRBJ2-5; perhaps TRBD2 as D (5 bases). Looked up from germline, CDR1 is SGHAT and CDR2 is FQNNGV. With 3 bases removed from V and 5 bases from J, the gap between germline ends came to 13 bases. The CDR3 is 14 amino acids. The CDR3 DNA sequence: TGTGCCAGCAGCTTCGCTTTAGCGTCCGAGACCCAGTACTTC. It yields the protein CASSFALASETQYF.

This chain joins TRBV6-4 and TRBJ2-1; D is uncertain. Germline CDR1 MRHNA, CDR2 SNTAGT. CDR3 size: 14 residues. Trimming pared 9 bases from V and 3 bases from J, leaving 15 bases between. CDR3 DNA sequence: TGTGCCAGGAACTTTGGGCTTGACTACAATGAGCAGTTCTTC. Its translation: CARNFGLDYNEQFF.

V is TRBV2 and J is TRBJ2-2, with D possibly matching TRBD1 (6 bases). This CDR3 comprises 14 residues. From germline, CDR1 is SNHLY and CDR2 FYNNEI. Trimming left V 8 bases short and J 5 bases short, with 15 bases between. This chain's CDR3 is CASGSQGITGELFF. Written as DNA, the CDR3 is TGTGCCAGCGGTTCCCAGGGGATTACCGGGGAGCTGTTTTTT.

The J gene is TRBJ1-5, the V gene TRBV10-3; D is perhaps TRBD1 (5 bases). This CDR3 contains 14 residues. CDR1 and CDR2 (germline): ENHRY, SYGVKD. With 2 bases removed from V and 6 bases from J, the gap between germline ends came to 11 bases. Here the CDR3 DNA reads TGTGCCATCAGTGAGGGGGCTCAAGGTCAGCCCCAGCATTTT. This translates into CAISEGAQGQPQHF.

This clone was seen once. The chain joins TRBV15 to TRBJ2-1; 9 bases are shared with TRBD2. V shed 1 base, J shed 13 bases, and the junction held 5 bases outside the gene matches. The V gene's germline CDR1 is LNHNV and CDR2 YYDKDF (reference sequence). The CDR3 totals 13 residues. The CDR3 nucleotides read TGTGCCACCAGCAGAGTCGGCGGGGGGGAACAGTTCTTC. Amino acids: CATSRVGGGEQFF.